This T cell receptor beta chain was sequenced in a study of blood T cell repertoires in COVID-19. Study in general: In each case, the material was cDNA or gDNA derived from T cells, B-cell-depleted T cells, or PBMCs.

The table came from immunoSEQ multiplex PCR; TCRdb's copy has only in-frame clones and leaves some out. The data show about 270,000 clones, 86% seen once. CDR1 and CDR2 (germline): MGHRA, YSYEKL. V shed 4 bases and J shed 1 base, with 11 bases lying between them. There are 14 residues in the CDR3. This chain joins TRBV4-1 and TRBJ2-7; D ambiguous. The specimen sequenced was peripheral blood. The origin of this receptor is a man between 35 and 55 years old with active or convalescent COVID-19. The CDR3 spells CASSPRSTSYEQYF. The CDR3 DNA reads TGCGCCAGCAGCCCCCGGAGCACATCCTACGAGCAGTACTTC.